Below, 19 T cell receptor beta chains from the same sample are listed, as sequenced in a study of cytomegalovirus exposure and HLA in healthy donors. Primers: 60 Vbeta forward and 13 Jbeta reverse. Method: immunoSEQ multiplex PCR; TCRdb's copy keeps in-frame clones and lacks some. Reported are 55,000 to 70,000 clones; the ten largest clones contain 2% to 3%. The sample consisted of PBMCs. Receptors originate from a female donor in good health and CMV-seropositive.

The J gene is TRBJ2-1, the V gene TRBV19; 8 positions agree with TRBD1. The V segment lost 5 bases and the J segment 7 bases; nucleotides outside the gene matches: 7. The CDR3 is 14 amino acids. Germline CDR1 is LNHDA and CDR2 is SQIVND (reference sequence). CDR3 coding DNA: TGTGCCAGTAGTGGCCCGGACAGGGTAAATGAGCAGTTCTTC. Its translation: CASSGPDRVNEQFF.

V and J are TRBV18 and TRBJ2-1; 12 bases agree with TRBD2. This CDR3 has 17 amino acids. Germline trimming cut 3 bases from V and 3 bases from J; bases unmatched to any gene: 6. Germline V gene data show CDR1 as KGHSH and CDR2 as LQKENI. CDR3 coding DNA: TGTGCCAGCTCACCGACTGGACTAGCGGGGATCTACAATGAGCAGTTCTTC. Translation: CASSPTGLAGIYNEQFF.

V gene TRBV7-9 combines with J gene TRBJ2-7; TRBD1 aligns across 7 bases. CDR1 and CDR2 (germline): SEHNR, FQNEAQ (reference sequence). The CDR3 is made up of 12 amino acids. Unmatched junction bases numbered 4, after V lost 4 bases and J lost 7 bases. The CDR3 DNA sequence: TGTGCCAGCAGCTCGTTGGACAGGGAGCAGTACTTC. Its translation is CASSSLDREQYF.

V usage is TRBV6-1 and J usage is TRBJ1-1; TRBD1 matches 8 bases. CDR1 and CDR2 (germline): MNHNS, SASEGT. The CDR3 totals 16 residues. V was pared by 1 base and J by 4 bases, with 8 bases of the junction left unmatched. The CDR3 reads CASSEVQGAGGTEAFF. In DNA, the CDR3 is TGTGCCAGCAGTGAAGTTCAGGGGGCAGGTGGCACTGAAGCTTTCTTT.

The chain recombines TRBV30 with TRBJ2-7; 8 bases line up with TRBD1. The CDR3 spans 15 residues. Germline V gene data show CDR1 as GTSNPN and CDR2 as SVGIG (reference sequence). The J segment lost 9 bases and the V segment lost 0 bases, leaving 13 bases of the junction unmatched. In nucleotides, the CDR3 is TGTGCCTGGAGTGTCGCAGGACAGGGACTGTCTGGGCAGTACTTC. It codes for CAWSVAGQGLSGQYF. The full variable domain, with the rest looked up from reference TRBV30 and TRBJ2-7, is SQTIHQWPATLVQPVGSPLSLECTVEGTSNPNLYWYRQAAGRGLQLLFYSVGIGQISSEVPQNLSASRPQDRQFILSSKKLLLSDSGFYLCAWSVAGQGLSGQYFGPGTRLTVT.

The V gene is TRBV9, the J gene TRBJ2-1; no firm D call. The V end lost 1 base, the J end lost 8 bases, and 13 bases lay between the germline ends. Germline V gives CDR1 SGDLS, CDR2 YYNGEE. The length of the CDR3 is 14 residues. The CDR3 is CASSVSVGFDEQFF. The CDR3 DNA sequence: TGTGCCAGCAGCGTATCGGTGGGCTTCGATGAGCAGTTCTTC.

This chain uses TRBV7-3 with TRBJ2-3; 12 bases fit TRBD2. After removal of 5 bases from V and 2 bases from J, the junction contained 5 bases not matched to a gene. This CDR3 comprises 16 residues. CDR1 and CDR2 (germline): SGHTA, FQGTGA. CDR3 nucleotides: TGTGCCAGCAGCGATCTAGCGGGGGGGTACACAGATACGCAGTATTTT. Its protein is CASSDLAGGYTDTQYF.

The chain has TRBV30 and TRBJ1-2, with TRBD1 identical over 10 bases. Unmatched junction bases numbered 6, after V lost 3 bases and J lost 8 bases. The CDR3 length is 13 residues. In germline, CDR1 is GTSNPN, CDR2 SVGIG (reference sequence). The DNA for the CDR3 is TGTGCCTGGAGAGGGCTGACAGGGGGCGGCTACACCTTC. Its protein is CAWRGLTGGGYTF.

This chain connects TRBV9 to TRBJ2-5; 10 bases fit TRBD2. In germline, CDR1 is SGDLS, CDR2 YYNGEE. This CDR3 is 16 amino acids long. Losses at the gene ends were 0 bases for V and 4 bases for J; bases not matched to a gene: 6. The CDR3 spells CASSVAAGGSLETQYF. CDR3 coding DNA: TGTGCCAGCAGCGTAGCAGCGGGGGGGAGTCTAGAGACCCAGTACTTC.

The chain has TRBV11-2 and TRBJ2-7; D is possibly TRBD1 (7 bases). CDR1 SGHAT and CDR2 FQNNGV come from the germline V gene. This CDR3 has 14 amino acids. The ends were cut back, 3 bases at V and 2 bases at J, with 11 bases in the middle. The CDR3 coding sequence is TGTGCCAGCAGCTTGGAGGGGGCGACCTACGAGCAGTACTTC. It translates to CASSLEGATYEQYF.

V usage is TRBV6-5 and J usage is TRBJ2-1; 8 nucleotides agree with TRBD2. The CDR3 runs 14 residues. Germline CDR1 and CDR2: MNHEY and SVGAGI. With V trimmed by 6 bases and J by 12 bases, 13 bases remained unmatched. CDR3 amino acids: CASRSFAGGNVQFF. CDR3 DNA sequence: TGTGCCAGCAGATCTTTTGCGGGGGGAAACGTGCAGTTCTTC.

The V and J genes are TRBV5-1 and TRBJ1-6; 8 bases are shared with TRBD1. J gave up 10 bases and V 4 bases, and 10 bases lay outside the gene matches. Germline lookup yields CDR1 SGHRS and CDR2 YFSETQ. The CDR3 sequence is 15 residues long. The CDR3 bases are TGCGCCAGCAGCCTTGGGACAGGAGTGGACTCACCCCTCCACTTT. Its protein product is CASSLGTGVDSPLHF.

The chain recombines TRBV6-1 with TRBJ1-1; 7 bases match TRBD1. CDR1 MNHNS and CDR2 SASEGT come from the germline V gene. The CDR3 sequence is 13 residues long. V shed 1 base, J shed 8 bases, and the junction held 4 bases outside the gene matches. The CDR3 loop is CASSEGDRLEAFF. The CDR3 region has the DNA TGTGCCAGCAGTGAAGGGGACAGATTAGAAGCTTTCTTT.

This chain links TRBV13 with TRBJ2-7; the D gene is possibly TRBD1 (5 bases). V shed 1 base and J shed 6 bases, with 16 bases lying between them. Germline assignment: CDR1 PRHDT and CDR2 FYEKMQ (reference sequence). CDR3 length: 15 amino acids. Here the CDR3 DNA reads TGTGCCAGCAGCTTAGTTGGGGCCTCGGAATTCGAGCAGTACTTC. Protein sequence: CASSLVGASEFEQYF.

The chain couples TRBV2 to TRBJ1-6; no firm D call. The CDR3 runs 12 residues. Germline V gene sequence: CDR1 SNHLY, CDR2 FYNNEI. Trimming took off 2 bases at V and 10 bases at J, with 6 bases between the two ends. The CDR3 here is CASSEWRSPLHF. The CDR3 DNA follows: TGTGCCAGCAGTGAATGGAGGTCACCCCTCCACTTT.

The V and J genes are TRBV4-1 and TRBJ1-2; D might be TRBD1 (6 bases). CDR1 is MGHRA and CDR2 is YSYEKL in the germline V gene. V was clipped by 3 bases and J by 8 bases, with 16 bases between them. The CDR3 extends over 14 amino acids. CDR3 sequence (DNA): TGCGCCAGCAGCCAGCCAGGGGTCCTAGAGGGCTACACCTTC. Amino acids: CASSQPGVLEGYTF.

The gene calls are TRBV7-6 and TRBJ1-4; 8 positions agree with TRBD1. This CDR3 region has 14 residues. J was trimmed by 7 bases and V by 1 base; bases with no gene match: 2. CDR1 is SGHVS and CDR2 is FNYEAQ in the germline V gene. Here the CDR3 reads CASSLGRGLEKLFF. The DNA for the CDR3 is TGTGCCAGCAGCTTAGGCAGGGGGCTTGAAAAACTGTTTTTT.

The chain links TRBV4-2 to TRBJ2-1; 10 positions match TRBD2. The V gene's germline CDR1 is LGHNA and CDR2 YNFKEQ. J was trimmed by 5 bases and V by 4 bases; bases with no gene match: 5. This CDR3 has 15 residues. The CDR3 DNA reads TGTGCCAGCAGCCGAGGACTAGCGGACGACAATGAGCAGTTCTTC. As protein: CASSRGLADDNEQFF.

V is TRBV29-1 and J is TRBJ2-7; 7 nucleotides agree with TRBD1. The CDR3 runs 13 residues. Germline CDR1 is SQVTM and CDR2 is ANQGSEA. J lost 1 base, V lost 6 bases, and 6 bases had no gene match. CDR3 residues: CSVEGDSSYEQYF. The CDR3 DNA follows: TGCAGCGTCGAGGGGGACAGTTCCTACGAGCAGTACTTC.